The next 24 T cell receptor beta chains were all read from a single sample in a study of Ad26.COV2.S vaccination and SARS-CoV-2 variants. Treatment noted: about 20 received Ad26.COV2.S at low or high dose, single or two shots; a few received placebo; per-sample allocation not given. Each sample was drawn 63 days after the first injection (of vaccine or placebo). Profiled with immunoSEQ multiplex PCR; TCRdb holds only in-frame clones, not every one. Of 450,000 to 550,000 clones in the sample, 70% to 90% are singletons; the top ten hold around 1.6%. Material: peripheral blood, obtained in a trial of Ad26.COV2.S vaccine versus placebo. The origin of the receptors is a person aged 18-60 years who received the Ad26.COV2.S COVID-19 vaccine or a placebo.

The V and J genes are TRBV28 and TRBJ1-5; maybe TRBD1 (6 bases). Germline values: CDR1 MDHEN, CDR2 SYDVKM. V was cut by 6 bases and J by 7 bases, with 16 bases left in between. The CDR3 spans 14 residues. The CDR3 DNA reads TGTGCCAGCAGACAATACAGGGTGGGGCAGCCCCAGCATTTT. It codes for CASRQYRVGQPQHF.

This chain links TRBV20-1 with TRBJ1-4; D is unclear. The V gene's germline CDR1 is DFQATT and CDR2 SNEGSKA (reference sequence). CDR3 length: 14 residues. Deletions cut 3 bases from V and 7 bases from J, with 15 bases between. Here the CDR3 reads CSASEGNGGEKLFF. The CDR3 nucleotides read TGCAGTGCTAGTGAGGGAAACGGTGGTGAAAAACTGTTTTTT.

This chain joins TRBV6-5 and TRBJ2-1; D is unclear. The V end was cut by 2 bases, the J end by 0 bases, with 8 bases between. CDR1 MNHEY and CDR2 SVGAGI come from the germline V gene. CDR3 length: 15 residues. CDR3 nucleotides: TGTGCCAGCAGTTACGGGTGGCCCTCCTACAATGAGCAGTTCTTC. This encodes CASSYGWPSYNEQFF.

The chain uses TRBV18 and TRBJ1-5; 7 bases fit TRBD1. J was trimmed by 1 base and V by 6 bases; bases with no gene match: 12. This CDR3 is built from 17 residues. Germline CDR1 reads KGHSH; CDR2 reads LQKENI. CDR3 sequence: CASSYQGGVGSNQPQHF. CDR3 in DNA: TGTGCCAGCTCGTACCAGGGGGGCGTCGGGAGCAATCAGCCCCAGCATTTT.

The V and J genes are TRBV29-1 and TRBJ1-1; no reliable D call. Trimming left V 3 bases short and J 2 bases short, with 13 bases between. In germline, CDR1 is SQVTM, CDR2 ANQGSEA. The CDR3 consists of 14 residues. This CDR3 is CSVDTSLSNTEAFF. The DNA of the CDR3 is TGCAGCGTTGATACTTCACTATCTAACACTGAAGCTTTCTTT.

The chain combines TRBV15 with TRBJ1-5; D gene unclear. CDR3 size: 17 residues. The germline gives CDR1 LNHNV, CDR2 YYDKDF (reference sequence). Trimming stripped 3 bases from V and 9 bases from J, with 24 bases between. CDR3 sequence reads: CATSRGRGTPLGMPQHF. CDR3 nucleotides: TGTGCCACCAGCAGGGGTCGGGGAACTCCTCTGGGGATGCCCCAGCATTTT.

V gene TRBV14 combines with J gene TRBJ1-6; 7 positions agree with TRBD1. The ends lost 9 bases at V and 4 bases at J; junction bases unmatched: 3. This CDR3 is 13 amino acids long. Germline CDR1 SGHDN, CDR2 FVKESK. Written as DNA, the CDR3 is TGTGCCAGTCGGGACAGATATAATTCACCCCTCCACTTT. Its protein is CASRDRYNSPLHF.

The V and J genes are TRBV28 and TRBJ2-5; 10 bases line up with TRBD2. CDR3 length equals 18 residues. V lost 2 bases, J lost 5 bases, and 14 bases stayed unmatched. Germline CDR1 MDHEN, CDR2 SYDVKM. The CDR3 DNA is TGTGCCAGCAGTTTAACTAGCGGGGTTCTTCGGGGACGTGAGACCCAGTACTTC. Amino acids: CASSLTSGVLRGRETQYF.

The chain is built from TRBV24-1 and TRBJ2-2; D not certain. V was shortened by 5 bases and J by 5 bases, with 8 bases between the two germline ends. Germline-derived CDR1 and CDR2 are KGHDR and SFDVKD. The CDR3 is made up of 13 amino acids. The DNA for the CDR3 is TGTGCCACCAGTGCCAAACGAACCGGGGAGCTGTTTTTT. Encoded protein: CATSAKRTGELFF.

The V gene is TRBV5-4, the J gene TRBJ1-2; 7 bases match TRBD1. Trimming removed 0 bases from V and 5 bases from J; junction bases left unmatched: 7. In germline, CDR1 is SGHNT, CDR2 YYREEE (reference sequence). The CDR3 length is 15 residues. The chain's CDR3 is CASSLDNRGTYGYTF. CDR3 sequence (DNA): TGTGCCAGCAGCTTGGATAACAGGGGCACATATGGCTACACCTTC.

This chain connects TRBV3-1 (or the pseudogene TRBV3-2) to TRBJ2-7; TRBD1 is a possible D gene (6 bases). The CDR3 loop spans 14 amino acids. CDR1 is LGHDT and CDR2 is YNNKEL in the germline V gene (reference sequence). Trimming removed 4 bases from V and 3 bases from J, with 13 bases in between. CDR3 nucleotides: TGTGCCAGCAGCCTTCGACAGGCTAACTACGAGCAGTACTTC. Residues: CASSLRQANYEQYF.

The chain combines TRBV19 with TRBJ2-3; D gene unclear. The CDR3 is 13 amino acids. With 2 bases removed from V and 2 bases from J, the gap between germline ends came to 5 bases. CDR1 and CDR2 from the germline V gene are LNHDA and SQIVND (reference sequence). The CDR3 DNA follows: TGTGCCAGTAGTATACTTCTCACAGATACGCAGTATTTT. It specifies CASSILLTDTQYF. The complete variable domain, with remaining parts taken from reference TRBV19 and TRBJ2-3, reads DGGITQSPKYLFRKEGQNVTLSCEQNLNHDAMYWYRQDPGQGLRLIYYSQIVNDFQKGDIAEGYSVSREKKESFPLTVTSAQKNPTAFYLCASSILLTDTQYFGPGTRLTVL.

This chain connects TRBV2 to TRBJ1-1; the match to TRBD1 covers 9 bases. The CDR3 sequence is 14 residues long. V lost 5 bases to trimming and J lost 3 bases; unmatched junction nucleotides: 4. Germline V CDR1 and CDR2: SNHLY, FYNNEI. For the CDR3, the DNA is TGTGCCAGCAGTTCGACAGGGGGTGACACTGAAGCTTTCTTT. This translates into CASSSTGGDTEAFF.

The chain couples TRBV5-1 to TRBJ1-1, with 7 bases that match TRBD1. J lost 7 bases, V lost 4 bases, and 16 bases had no gene match. This CDR3 is built from 16 residues. CDR1 SGHRS and CDR2 YFSETQ come from the germline V gene. This CDR3 is CASSDIPGQLHGEAFF. CDR3 DNA sequence: TGCGCCAGCAGCGATATCCCGGGACAGCTGCACGGTGAAGCTTTCTTT.

The chain is built from TRBV5-1 and TRBJ1-1, with TRBD1 identical over 11 bases. The CDR3 has 14 amino acids. The V gene's germline CDR1 is SGHRS and CDR2 YFSETQ. The J segment lost 5 bases and the V segment lost 6 bases, leaving 6 bases of the junction unmatched. The CDR3: CASTRTGGGTEAFF. As DNA, the CDR3 is TGCGCCAGCACCCGGACAGGGGGCGGGACTGAAGCTTTCTTT.

The V call is TRBV7-2, the J call TRBJ2-7, with unresolved D. The CDR3 is made up of 14 amino acids. V was shortened by 1 base and J by 2 bases, with 9 bases between the two germline ends. From germline, CDR1 is SGHTA and CDR2 FQGNSA. As DNA, the CDR3 is TGTGCCAGCAGCTTAGTGTCGGAGACCTACGAGCAGTACTTC. It specifies CASSLVSETYEQYF.

The chain carries TRBV4-2 and TRBJ1-2; no clear D gene. V was trimmed by 0 bases and J by 7 bases, leaving 24 bases between them. The CDR3 has 18 residues. Germline values: CDR1 LGHNA, CDR2 YNFKEQ. The CDR3 loop is CASSQESGSAETLGGYTF. The CDR3 DNA follows: TGTGCCAGCAGCCAAGAGTCGGGTTCGGCAGAAACTTTAGGTGGCTACACCTTC.

The genes are TRBV7-6 and TRBJ2-5; 11 positions match TRBD2. Trimming at V came to 5 bases and at J to 2 bases, leaving 10 bases not matched to a gene. Germline CDR1 SGHVS, CDR2 FNYEAQ. CDR3 length equals 17 residues. CDR3: CASSLRLTSGNQETQYF. The DNA of the CDR3 is TGTGCCAGCAGCCTGCGTCTGACTAGCGGGAATCAAGAGACCCAGTACTTC.

This chain uses TRBV4-2 with TRBJ2-5, with 9 nucleotides matching TRBD1. Per germline, CDR1 LGHNA and CDR2 YNFKEQ. The V gene end was trimmed by 8 bases and the J gene end by 1 base; junction bases not matched to a gene: 8. The CDR3 length is 15 residues. CDR3 nucleotides: TGTGCCAGCGCCCAACCGGGACAGGGCCAAGAGACCCAGTACTTC. The encoded protein is CASAQPGQGQETQYF.

This clone has only one observation. J is TRBJ1-5 and V is TRBV5-8; a possible D gene is TRBD1 (5 bases). Between the trimmed V and J ends, which lost 5 bases and 0 bases, there was a span of 15 bases. The CDR3 totals 16 residues. CDR1 and CDR2 (germline): SGHTS, YDEGEE. CDR3 loop: CASSLGGMVSNQPQHF. CDR3 nucleotides: TGTGCCAGCAGTCTCGGGGGGATGGTTAGCAATCAGCCCCAGCATTTT.

The rearrangement joins TRBV27 to TRBJ2-7; 7 bases align to TRBD1. This CDR3 has 14 residues. CDR1 is MNHEY and CDR2 is SMNVEV in the germline V gene (reference sequence). The V segment lost 5 bases and the J segment 10 bases; nucleotides outside the gene matches: 14. The CDR3 region is CASSPVKTGPGQYF. DNA for the CDR3: TGTGCCAGCAGTCCGGTTAAGACAGGGCCCGGACAGTACTTC.

About this clone: The sample holds other DNA sequences that translate to the same CDR3. The CDR3 reads CASSLTYSNQPQHF. CDR3 DNA: TGTGCCAGCAGTCTTACATATAGCAATCAGCCCCAGCATTTT. The V gene is TRBV6-5, the J gene TRBJ1-5; unclear D gene. The germline gives CDR1 MNHEY, CDR2 SVGAGI. The CDR3 is 14 residues long. Between the trimmed V and J ends, which lost 5 bases and 0 bases, there was a span of 8 bases.

The DNA of the CDR3 is TGTGCCACCAGCAGGGAATCAGTAACGGACAGGGGGTACGAGCAGTACTTC. Protein sequence: CATSRESVTDRGYEQYF. V usage is TRBV15 and J usage is TRBJ2-7; 10 nucleotides line up with TRBD1. CDR1 is LNHNV, CDR2 YYDKDF, per germline (reference sequence). Trimming at V came to 3 bases and at J to 4 bases, leaving 12 bases not matched to a gene. This CDR3 comprises 17 residues.

V usage is TRBV16 and J usage is TRBJ1-1, with a weak D call TRBD1 (6 bases). The CDR3 is 14 residues long. Germline-derived CDR1 and CDR2 are KGHSY and FQNENV. The V and J ends lost 5 bases and 4 bases respectively, with 14 bases between them. For the CDR3, the DNA is TGTGCCAGCAGCTTATCGGGGGGCCTCACTGAAGCTTTCTTT. This codes for CASSLSGGLTEAFF.